This entry lists 3 T cell receptor beta chains sequenced from one sample in a study of T cell responses to AZD1222 COVID-19 vaccine. Using immunoSEQ multiplex PCR, the repertoire was profiled, and TCRdb retains in-frame clones only, with some absent. The sample lists around 20,000 clones, around 81% occurring once. The specimen was peripheral blood, collected 28 days after the second AZD1222 dose. The receptors derive from an adult who received the AZD1222 COVID-19 vaccine.

V usage is TRBV27 and J usage is TRBJ2-3, with D possibly TRBD1 on 5 matching bases. Germline V gene data show CDR1 as MNHEY and CDR2 as SMNVEV (reference sequence). The CDR3 runs 16 residues. V lost 6 bases to trimming and J lost 0 bases, with 16 bases between them. The CDR3 loop is CASSPTPRASTDTQYF. The CDR3 region has the DNA TGTGCCAGCAGCCCTACCCCCAGGGCTAGCACAGATACGCAGTATTTT.

The chain joins TRBV4-2 to TRBJ1-5; TRBD1 is a possible D gene (6 bases). CDR3 size: 17 residues. V lost 1 base and J 0 bases, leaving 13 bases between the germline ends. Per the germline V gene, CDR1 is LGHNA and CDR2 is YNFKEQ. The CDR3 region has the DNA TGTGCCAGCAGCCAAGTACGTGACAGGTTTAGCAATCAGCCCCAGCATTTT. Translating it yields CASSQVRDRFSNQPQHF.

J is TRBJ2-1 and V is TRBV9, with 8 bases lining up with TRBD2. CDR3 size: 17 residues. V shed 3 bases and J 6 bases; nucleotides not matched to a gene: 14. The germline V gene encodes CDR1 SGDLS and CDR2 YYNGEE. The CDR3 coding sequence is TGTGCCAGCAGCGCGTCATTAGCGGGGAGGGGGACCAATGAGCAGTTCTTC. Its translation is CASSASLAGRGTNEQFF. The full variable domain, completed using reference TRBV9 and TRBJ2-1, is DSGVTQTPKHLITATGQRVTLRCSPRSGDLSVYWYQQSLDQGLQFLIQYYNGEERAKGNILERFSAQQFPDLHSELNLSSLELGDSALYFCASSASLAGRGTNEQFFGPGTRLTVL.